Given below is one TCR beta chain in context. The authors' processing: Using reference gene primer amplification, nucleated cell counts were estimated. Libraries were prepared by immunoSEQ multiplex PCR; TCRdb keeps only in-frame clonotypes and omits some of them. That table is the source of V, J and clone size, and D and trimming were worked out from the DNA. Counted here are 65,000 to 70,000 clones, 80% to 95% occurring once; the ten biggest clones make up approximately 2.6%. This entry belongs to a study of blood T cell repertoires in COVID-19. About the research overall: Donors in the United States, Italy and Spain gave samples during acute or convalescent COVID-19. PBMCs, B-cell-depleted T cells, or T cells provided the cDNA or gDNA that made up the material.

Germline V gene lookup returns CDR1 DFQATT and CDR2 SNEGSKA (reference sequence). V shed 3 bases and J shed 5 bases, with 10 bases lying between them. The CDR3 consists of 12 residues. Sequencing used peripheral blood. The source of this sequence is a man between 65 and 80 years old with active COVID-19. The chain has TRBV20-1 and TRBJ2-5; D might be TRBD1 (5 bases). CDR3 sequence (DNA): TGCAGTGCTAGTTCAGGGTGGGAGACCCAGTACTTC. It encodes CSASSGWETQYF.